The 29 T cell receptor beta chains listed next were all sequenced from one sample in a study of cytomegalovirus exposure and HLA in healthy donors. 13 Jbeta primers and 60 Vbeta primers were used for the PCR. Sequencing was performed with immunoSEQ multiplex PCR; in TCRdb, only in-frame clones are kept and a portion is missing. The profile shows 190,000 or so clones, 83% of them singletons. The specimen was PBMCs. The receptors come from a man between 45 and 60 years old in good health and CMV-seronegative.

V gene TRBV4-3 combines with J gene TRBJ2-3; TRBD2 matches at 11 bases. CDR1 is LGHNA and CDR2 is YSLEER in the germline V gene. Trimming took 4 bases from V and 2 from J; bases not matched to a gene: 2. CDR3 length: 15 amino acids. The CDR3, as DNA: TGCGCCAGCAGCCTAGCGGGGGGGGACACAGATACGCAGTATTTT. Protein sequence: CASSLAGGDTDTQYF.

This clone was found once. This chain joins TRBV29-1 and TRBJ2-5, with D possibly being TRBD1 (7 bases). The end of the DNA is better explained by TRBJ2-7, so the J call may be wrong. This CDR3 has 15 amino acids. Germline assignment: CDR1 SQVTM and CDR2 ANQGSEA. CDR3 region: CSVEESEGAPYEQYF. The CDR3 DNA is TGCAGCGTTGAAGAGTCGGAGGGGGCGCCCTACGAGCAGTACTTC.

The chain has TRBV6-5 and TRBJ2-4; 7 bases map to TRBD1. The CDR3 consists of 13 residues. V trimming: 8 bases; J trimming: 5 bases; junction bases outside the gene matches: 6. Germline CDR1 is MNHEY and CDR2 is SVGAGI. This chain's CDR3 is CASGRDRENIQYF. The CDR3 bases are TGTGCCAGCGGAAGAGACAGGGAAAACATTCAGTACTTC.

This clone was seen only a few times. CDR3 DNA sequence: TGTGCCAGTAGTATGGCCACTAACTATGGCTACACCTTC. Translating gives CASSMATNYGYTF. The chain uses TRBV19 and TRBJ1-2; D not resolved. The CDR3 extends over 13 amino acids. Trimming cost V 3 bases and J 0 bases, with 5 bases left between them. Germline V lookup: CDR1 LNHDA, CDR2 SQIVND (reference sequence).

The chain employs TRBV4-1 and TRBJ1-3; D gene ambiguous. The germline V gene encodes CDR1 MGHRA and CDR2 YSYEKL. The CDR3 is made up of 16 amino acids. The germline V and J ends were trimmed by 4 bases and 0 bases, with 13 bases remaining between them. The CDR3 here is CASSPEPYDSGNTIYF. The DNA for the CDR3 is TGCGCCAGCAGCCCCGAACCCTATGACTCTGGAAACACCATATATTTT.

This clone appeared once. V is TRBV5-1 and J is TRBJ2-5, with 7 bases lining up with TRBD1. The CDR3 length is 13 residues. Germline loops: CDR1 SGHRS, CDR2 YFSETQ. With 4 bases clipped from V and 1 base from J, the junction kept 1 base outside the gene matches. In DNA form, the CDR3 reads TGCGCCAGCAGCGACAGGGTCCAAGAGACCCAGTACTTC. Protein product: CASSDRVQETQYF.

This clone was detected once. The chain recombines TRBV7-2 with TRBJ1-2; tentative D call: TRBD1 (6 bases). Germline loops: CDR1 SGHTA, CDR2 FQGNSA. The V end was cut by 1 base, the J end by 8 bases, with 17 bases between. The CDR3 length is 15 residues. The CDR3 reads CASSLVTGLSEGYTF. For the CDR3, the DNA is TGTGCCAGCAGCTTAGTTACAGGGCTATCAGAAGGCTACACCTTC.

The V call is TRBV5-4, the J call TRBJ2-7; possible D gene TRBD1, 6 bases. CDR1 is SGHNT, CDR2 YYREEE, per germline (reference sequence). Trimming left V 4 bases short and J 3 bases short, with 14 bases between. There are 14 residues in the CDR3. The CDR3 sequence: CASSPGTSGYEQYF. The CDR3 nucleotides read TGTGCCAGCAGCCCCGGGACATCGGGCTACGAGCAGTACTTC. The whole variable domain, filled in from reference TRBV5-4 and TRBJ2-7, reads ETGVTQSPTHLIKTRGQQVTLRCSSQSGHNTVSWYQQALGQGPQFIFQYYREEENGRGNFPPRFSGLQFPNYSSELNVNALELDDSALYLCASSPGTSGYEQYFGPGTRLTVT.

This clone showed up just once. An end of the junction differs from the germline gene, which may be a read error. The V call is TRBV2, the J call TRBJ2-5; 10 nucleotides align to TRBD2. Germline V gene sequence: CDR1 SNHLY, CDR2 FYNNEI. This CDR3 has 16 residues. The CDR3 sequence: CANSEGASGRGETQYF. The CDR3 coding sequence is TGTGCCAACAGTGAAGGAGCTAGCGGGAGAGGTGAGACCCAGTACTTC.

The chain links TRBV6-1 to TRBJ2-5, with TRBD2 matching over 7 bases. Trimming took 5 bases from V and 4 from J; bases not matched to a gene: 10. The CDR3 is made up of 15 amino acids. Per germline, CDR1 MNHNS and CDR2 SASEGT. Written as DNA, the CDR3 is TGTGCCAGCAGTACGGATCAGGGAGGGAGAGAGACCCAGTACTTC. It codes for CASSTDQGGRETQYF.

This clone was seen a few times. The V and J genes are TRBV11-2 and TRBJ1-1; D remains unclear. The V gene lost 3 bases and the J gene lost 4 bases, with 12 bases spanning the gap. There are 14 residues in the CDR3. Germline lookup yields CDR1 SGHAT and CDR2 FQNNGV. CDR3 sequence reads: CASSFNRDTTEAFF. The DNA for the CDR3 is TGTGCCAGCAGCTTTAACCGGGATACCACTGAAGCTTTCTTT.

This clone was found once. The chain has TRBV10-3 and TRBJ2-7; 7 bases agree with TRBD2. This CDR3 comprises 16 residues. The germline V gene encodes CDR1 ENHRY and CDR2 SYGVKD. V lost 0 bases and J lost 1; bases outside the gene matches: 6. The CDR3 loop is CAISESRRESSYEQYF. The CDR3 nucleotides are TGTGCCATCAGTGAGTCGCGGCGGGAGTCTTCCTACGAGCAGTACTTC.

V and J are TRBV7-2 and TRBJ2-1, with D possibly matching TRBD2 (5 bases). The V end was cut by 4 bases, the J end by 5 bases, with 12 bases between. The CDR3 consists of 14 residues. CDR1 and CDR2 from the germline V gene are SGHTA and FQGNSA. This CDR3 reads CASSSNGGDNEQFF. CDR3 DNA sequence: TGTGCCAGCAGCTCAAACGGAGGAGACAATGAGCAGTTCTTC.

This chain joins TRBV18 and TRBJ2-1, with 14 bases that match TRBD2. Unmatched junction bases numbered 3, after V lost 0 bases and J lost 8 bases. CDR1 is KGHSH, CDR2 LQKENI, per germline. The CDR3 runs 16 residues. The CDR3 protein is CASSPPGTSGSDEQFF. The DNA for the CDR3 is TGTGCCAGCTCACCACCCGGGACTAGCGGGAGCGATGAGCAGTTCTTC.

This clone was observed a single time. The chain is built from TRBV15 and TRBJ2-5, with D tentatively TRBD1 (5 bases). Germline CDR1 reads LNHNV; CDR2 reads YYDKDF (reference sequence). V lost 2 bases to trimming and J lost 5 bases, with 6 bases between them. There are 12 residues in the CDR3. Here the CDR3 DNA reads TGTGCCACCAGCAGACAGGGCGAGACCCAGTACTTC. Amino acids: CATSRQGETQYF.

The chain joins TRBV6-5 to TRBJ2-7; TRBD2 matches at 8 bases. From germline, CDR1 is MNHEY and CDR2 SVGAGI. CDR3 length: 15 amino acids. The trim removed 5 bases at V and 3 bases at J, leaving 9 bases unmatched. The CDR3 loop is CASSTTGTSSYEQYF. CDR3 DNA: TGTGCCAGCAGTACAACCGGGACTAGTAGCTACGAGCAGTACTTC.

The chain is built from TRBV7-2 and TRBJ1-5; D is ambiguous. Germline loops: CDR1 SGHTA, CDR2 FQGNSA. The V end lost 4 bases, the J end lost 9 bases, and 25 bases lay between the germline ends. The CDR3 loop spans 17 amino acids. CDR3 region: CASSSSVGRRIGLPQHF. In nucleotides, the CDR3 is TGTGCCAGCAGCTCGAGCGTAGGGAGGAGAATTGGGCTGCCCCAGCATTTT.

The V gene is TRBV7-2, the J gene TRBJ1-5; D not resolved. CDR1 is SGHTA, CDR2 FQGNSA, per germline. V lost 1 base, J lost 3 bases, and 7 bases lay in between. The CDR3 runs to 14 residues. The CDR3 reads CASSLGPNNQPQHF. CDR3 nucleotides: TGTGCCAGCAGCTTAGGGCCCAACAATCAGCCCCAGCATTTT.

The rearrangement uses TRBV7-2 and TRBJ1-1; D gene unclear. Trimming removed 1 base from V and 1 base from J, with 7 bases in between. In germline, CDR1 is SGHTA, CDR2 FQGNSA. The CDR3 length is 14 residues. The CDR3 region is CASSLVKQNTEAFF. In DNA, the CDR3 is TGTGCCAGCAGCTTAGTCAAACAGAACACTGAAGCTTTCTTT.

This clone was detected a few times. The genes are TRBV6-5 and TRBJ2-7, with D maybe TRBD2 (6 bases). This CDR3 spans 15 amino acids. V shed 0 bases and J shed 3 bases, with 12 bases lying between them. Germline CDR1 is MNHEY and CDR2 is SVGAGI. The CDR3 bases are TGTGCCAGCAGTTACTCGTACACTAGCAGCTACGAGCAGTACTTC. It codes for CASSYSYTSSYEQYF.

This rearrangement joins TRBV19 to TRBJ2-1; D perhaps matches TRBD1 (5 bases). Trimming took off 3 bases at V and 8 bases at J, with 20 bases between the two ends. This CDR3 is built from 16 residues. The V gene's germline CDR1 is LNHDA and CDR2 SQIVND (reference sequence). The CDR3 DNA reads as TGTGCCAGTAGTATGACAGCCGGGCAGCAAGTGGATGAGCAGTTCTTC. It is translated as CASSMTAGQQVDEQFF. Using reference TRBV19 and TRBJ2-1 for the parts outside the CDR3, the full variable domain is DGGITQSPKYLFRKEGQNVTLSCEQNLNHDAMYWYRQDPGQGLRLIYYSQIVNDFQKGDIAEGYSVSREKKESFPLTVTSAQKNPTAFYLCASSMTAGQQVDEQFFGPGTRLTVL.

The rearrangement joins TRBV29-1 to TRBJ2-7; D is perhaps TRBD1 (6 bases). The CDR3 extends over 15 amino acids. The germline V and J ends were trimmed by 6 bases and 3 bases, with 21 bases remaining between them. Per germline, CDR1 SQVTM and CDR2 ANQGSEA. In nucleotides, the CDR3 is TGCAGCGTGCGAGAGGGTTCGGACAGTGGCTACGAGCAGTACTTC. Translated: CSVREGSDSGYEQYF.

V usage is TRBV9 and J usage is TRBJ2-3; TRBD2 aligns across 10 bases. With V trimmed by 6 bases and J by 0 bases, 7 bases remained unmatched. The CDR3 length is 16 residues. Per the germline V gene, CDR1 is SGDLS and CDR2 is YYNGEE. CDR3 bases: TGTGCCAGCACCATTGGACTAGCGGCTAGCACAGATACGCAGTATTTT. As protein: CASTIGLAASTDTQYF.

This clone was found once. The chain joins TRBV27 to TRBJ2-3; tentatively, D is TRBD2 (5 bases). There are 15 residues in the CDR3. Trimming took 7 bases from V and 1 from J, leaving 15 bases between them. Germline lookup yields CDR1 MNHEY and CDR2 SMNVEV (reference sequence). In DNA, the CDR3 is TGTGCCAGCAAGGAGGAAGGGATCGGCACAGATACGCAGTATTTT. Its protein product is CASKEEGIGTDTQYF.

The chain uses TRBV27 and TRBJ1-2, with TRBD1 matching 7 bases. With V trimmed by 3 bases and J by 3 bases, 19 bases remained unmatched. Germline assignment: CDR1 MNHEY and CDR2 SMNVEV (reference sequence). The CDR3 spans 19 residues. CDR3 sequence (DNA): TGTGCCAGCAGTTTGACTATTGGGACAGCAGCACGGCCATACTATGGCTACACCTTC. Translation gives CASSLTIGTAARPYYGYTF.

The CDR3 DNA sequence: TGTGCCAGTAGTTCTCTAAGGGACTTCATTAGAAAGTACTTC. Its translation is CASSSLRDFIRKYF. The V and J genes are TRBV19 and TRBJ2-4; possibly TRBD2 for D (6 bases). Germline CDR1 reads LNHDA; CDR2 reads SQIVND (reference sequence). This CDR3 has 14 residues. Trimming removed 5 bases from V and 14 bases from J, with 22 bases in between.

The rearrangement links TRBV27 to TRBJ2-3, with 9 bases that match TRBD2. V dropped 8 bases and J dropped 0; count of bases not matched to a gene: 6. In germline, CDR1 is MNHEY, CDR2 SMNVEV (reference sequence). The CDR3 contains 15 residues. The CDR3 protein is CASGRAGGSTDTQYF. CDR3 nucleotide sequence: TGTGCCAGCGGGAGGGCGGGGGGGAGCACAGATACGCAGTATTTT.

The V and J genes are TRBV5-1 and TRBJ2-7, with a tentative D call TRBD1 (7 bases). The V gene lost 5 bases and the J gene lost 3 bases, with 18 bases spanning the gap. CDR1 and CDR2 (germline): SGHRS, YFSETQ. This CDR3 contains 15 residues. The CDR3 here is CASRSGVGQIYEQYF. CDR3 DNA sequence: TGCGCCAGCAGATCGGGGGTGGGACAGATCTACGAGCAGTACTTC. Variable domain in full (rest from reference TRBV5-1 and TRBJ2-7): KAGVTQTPRYLIKTRGQQVTLSCSPISGHRSVSWYQQTPGQGLQFLFEYFSETQRNKGNFPGRFSGRQFSNSRSEMNVSTLELGDSALYLCASRSGVGQIYEQYFGPGTRLTVT.

The genes are TRBV18 and TRBJ1-1; possibly TRBD1 for D (5 bases). Deletions cut 3 bases from V and 5 bases from J, with 22 bases between. Per the germline V gene, CDR1 is KGHSH and CDR2 is LQKENI. This CDR3 has 17 residues. The CDR3 sequence: CASSPRQLSSWETEAFF. The CDR3 DNA reads TGTGCCAGCTCACCCCGACAGTTATCCTCGTGGGAAACTGAAGCTTTCTTT.